These T cell receptor beta chains were read from a single sample in a study of cytomegalovirus exposure and HLA in healthy donors. The data were produced by immunoSEQ multiplex PCR, yet TCRdb's version contains in-frame clones alone and is incomplete. The table shows about 190,000 clones, with 80% occurring only once. The source material was PBMCs. These receptors all come from a boy between 5 and 17 years old in good health and CMV-seronegative. The conserved cysteine and the conserved F or W are not part of the CDR3 here. Some rows mark clone size as missing; the rest say once, few, many or name a class of expanded clone.

CDR3aa: ASSSRWPGYNEKLF
abundance: -
v_gene: TRBV7-8
j_gene: TRBJ1-4

CDR3aa: ASSVDLSSYNEQF
abundance: -
v_gene: TRBV5-4
j_gene: TRBJ2-1

CDR3aa: ASSDRDRAPDTQY
abundance: -
v_gene: TRBV11-3
j_gene: TRBJ2-3

CDR3aa: ASSLGGPGQLY
abundance: -
v_gene: TRBV7-2
j_gene: TRBJ2-7

CDR3aa: ASSERDTANYGYT
abundance: -
v_gene: TRBV10-2
j_gene: TRBJ1-2

CDR3aa: ASTSDSVAGANVLT
abundance: -
v_gene: TRBV19
j_gene: TRBJ2-6

CDR3aa: ASSSGNEQF
abundance: -
v_gene: TRBV11-3
j_gene: TRBJ2-1

CDR3aa: ASSEWNRLRETQY
abundance: -
v_gene: TRBV25-1
j_gene: -

CDR3aa: AWIAGLTLLNTGELF
abundance: -
v_gene: TRBV30
j_gene: TRBJ2-2

CDR3aa: ASSLSTLYNEQF
abundance: -
v_gene: TRBV27
j_gene: TRBJ2-1

CDR3aa: ASSLHGAPYGYT
abundance: -
v_gene: TRBV28
j_gene: TRBJ1-2

CDR3aa: GSGGGEAF
abundance: -
v_gene: TRBV29-1
j_gene: TRBJ1-1

CDR3aa: ASSKRGQGNEKLF
abundance: -
v_gene: TRBV7-9
j_gene: TRBJ1-4

CDR3aa: SGLLAAFGDQY
abundance: -
v_gene: TRBV29-1
j_gene: TRBJ2-5

CDR3aa: ASSYDTVMV
abundance: -
v_gene: TRBV6-6
j_gene: TRBJ2-1

CDR3aa: ASSSQRRANYGYT
abundance: few
v_gene: TRBV21-1
j_gene: TRBJ1-2

CDR3aa: ASSQEEGTNEQY
abundance: -
v_gene: TRBV4-1
j_gene: TRBJ2-7

CDR3aa: ASQLAGRWNEQF
abundance: -
v_gene: TRBV19
j_gene: TRBJ2-1

CDR3aa: ASGLVSRGWANEKLF
abundance: -
v_gene: TRBV12-5
j_gene: TRBJ1-4

CDR3aa: ASSATGAQPQH
abundance: -
v_gene: TRBV2
j_gene: TRBJ1-5

CDR3aa: ASTPGSGRGNTEAF
abundance: once
v_gene: TRBV2
j_gene: TRBJ1-1

CDR3aa: ATESLAGAGEQY
abundance: -
v_gene: TRBV19
j_gene: TRBJ2-7

CDR3aa: ASSPTPSGVQY
abundance: -
v_gene: TRBV9
j_gene: TRBJ2-7

CDR3aa: AISVTGDGYT
abundance: -
v_gene: TRBV10-3
j_gene: TRBJ1-2

CDR3aa: ALSSGTKYSSYNEQF
abundance: -
v_gene: TRBV11-2
j_gene: TRBJ2-1

CDR3aa: ASSQGGGYEQY
abundance: -
v_gene: TRBV4-1
j_gene: TRBJ2-7

CDR3aa: ASSFRHSGQRSYEQY
abundance: few
v_gene: TRBV11-3
j_gene: TRBJ2-7

CDR3aa: ASSTLQGVETEAF
abundance: -
v_gene: TRBV11-3
j_gene: TRBJ1-1

CDR3aa: ASSQEESYNEQF
abundance: -
v_gene: TRBV4-3
j_gene: TRBJ2-1

CDR3aa: ASSLGTSGRARETQY
abundance: -
v_gene: TRBV7-9
j_gene: TRBJ2-3

CDR3aa: ATSNERGGTEAF
abundance: few
v_gene: TRBV15
j_gene: TRBJ1-1

CDR3aa: AWSVKKVGVYSNQPQH
abundance: once
v_gene: TRBV30
j_gene: TRBJ1-5